This TCR beta chain was sequenced for a study of T cell responses to AZD1222 COVID-19 vaccine (dated by TCRdb to the early 2020s). Some background on the complete study: TCR sequencing was performed for about 240 trial participants, of whom about 210 were given two doses of AZD1222 and some 26 were given two doses of MenACWY control vaccine. Trial participants were enrolled by age into subgroups of 18-55, 56-69 and 70-plus years, and about 150, 27 and 61 TCR-sequenced participants, respectively, were included in these subgroups. What the authors observed across the whole study: Participants were mostly white British, with more females than males. The authors suggested clonal diversity may have been underestimated. In the small 56-69-year group, the increase in depth fell short of significance, most likely because of low power. Because no day 14 peak-response samples were available, the repertoires could be characterized only after the peak T cell response. Only a handful of AZD1222 recipients were SARS-CoV-2 seropositive at baseline, limiting conclusions about previously exposed vaccinees. The vaccine-associated CD4 TCRs covered the entire spike protein, and the dominant responses fell in regions 160-218 and 743-854. Spike-specific TCR breadth and depth rose significantly after two AZD1222 doses compared with day 0 and with MenACWY recipients. Reportedly, close to half of the unique spike-specific TCRs recognized epitopes lying outside the regions that are mutated in the B.1.351 and B.1.1.7 variants.

A remark on this clone: Its antigen specificity is not known. Base qualities were left out, and no much larger clone turns up one base away.

The CDR3 regions of human TCRbeta chains were analyzed by immunosequencing. The study's own analysis went as follows. TCRs in the repertoires were compared against a reference library of SARS-CoV-2-specific TCRs that had been generated with the MIRA antigen-specificity platform. Breadth was defined as the fraction of unique TCRs that were SARS-CoV-2-associated, and depth was defined as the fraction of total T cells that were SARS-CoV-2-associated. Using the MIRA data, every spike-specific TCR was mapped to the spike region that the TCR reacted to and assigned to either a CD4 or a CD8 class. Log10-transformed breadth and depth values were compared by one-way ANOVA with Sidak's multiple comparisons tests. TCRdb mirrors the immuneACCESS table, restricted to in-frame sequences. Some clones are absent from its copies; in checked studies, under half trace to an unresolved V gene, and the reason for the others is unknown. The DNA was the basis for D and trimming; V, J and clone size are from that table. A total of 110,000 or so clones appear in this sample, roughly 91% of them only once. The ten largest clones represent approximately 3.4% of the sample.

The meaning of the sample's time point label: about 28 days (+/-7) after the second vaccine dose. AZD1222 recipients given second doses at about 4 weeks or at about 12 weeks were pooled, since spike-specific TCR depth and breadth were not found to differ between the two schedules. Samples from vaccinated people were obtained from the UK trials COV001 and COV002, which included a single-blind randomized controlled phase 2/3 trial of AZD1222 (ChAdOx1 nCoV-19) in healthy adults. For TCRbeta chain sequencing, PBMC samples from trial participants were taken at day 0 and at day 28 after the second dose. Sequencing used peripheral blood, obtained 28 days after the second AZD1222 dose. The clonotype was recovered from an adult who received the AZD1222 COVID-19 vaccine.

The DNA reads as follows: TGCGCCAGCAGCTTGGCCGCGGGGGGAGGCGGCACTGAAGCTTTCTTT. It codes for CASSLAAGGGGTEAFF. The chain couples TRBV5-1 to TRBJ1-1; TRBD1 might be the D gene, on 5 matching bases. From a lookup of the germline V gene, CDR1 and CDR2 are SGHRS and YFSETQ. The CDR3 goes from the cysteine to the phenylalanine over 16 residues. The kept DNA is CDR3 alone, 48 bases in frame from the first base. A distance of 16 bases separates the germline ends of V and J, which lose 0 bases and 4 bases respectively. With the portions outside the CDR3 filled from the reference TRBV5-1 and TRBJ1-1 genes, the complete variable region becomes KAGVTQTPRYLIKTRGQQVTLSCSPISGHRSVSWYQQTPGQGLQFLFEYFSETQRNKGNFPGRFSGRQFSNSRSEMNVSTLELGDSALYLCASSLAAGGGGTEAFFGQGTRLTVV.